These 21 T cell receptor beta chains were sequenced from one sample in a study of blood T cell repertoires in COVID-19. Repertoires were generated with immunoSEQ multiplex PCR, while TCRdb's copy carries only in-frame clones and drops some. Of some 230,000 clones in the sample, 82% are singletons; the top ten hold roughly 8%. The specimen sequenced was peripheral blood. The receptors stem from a woman aged 80 or over with COVID-19, enrolled during active disease.

The genes are TRBV7-8 and TRBJ1-1, with D possibly being TRBD1 (5 bases). The CDR3 consists of 14 residues. Trimming cost V 5 bases and J 5 bases, with 15 bases left between them. The V gene's germline CDR1 is SGHVS and CDR2 FQNEAQ. The CDR3 here is CASSPDQGNTEAFF. The CDR3 nucleotides are TGTGCCAGCAGCCCAGATCAGGGTAATACTGAAGCTTTCTTT.

This clone was observed a few times. The chain recombines TRBV7-3 with TRBJ2-3, with TRBD2 matching over 11 bases. The CDR3 length is 17 residues. CDR1 is SGHTA and CDR2 is FQGTGA in the germline V gene. The junction had 4 bases not matched to a gene; V was cut back by 2 bases and J by 0 bases. CDR3 sequence (DNA): TGTGCCAGCAGCTTAGTGCCTAGCGGGGGGAGCACAGATACGCAGTATTTT. It is translated as CASSLVPSGGSTDTQYF.

The rearrangement joins TRBV5-1 to TRBJ1-2, with a possible D match to TRBD1 (5 bases). V lost 2 bases and J 8 bases, leaving 16 bases between the germline ends. Germline loops: CDR1 SGHRS, CDR2 YFSETQ. The CDR3 is 14 residues long. Here the CDR3 reads CASSLTGSPDGYTF. The CDR3 coding sequence is TGCGCCAGCAGCTTAACAGGTTCCCCTGACGGCTACACCTTC. The whole variable domain, remainder taken from reference TRBV5-1 and TRBJ1-2, is KAGVTQTPRYLIKTRGQQVTLSCSPISGHRSVSWYQQTPGQGLQFLFEYFSETQRNKGNFPGRFSGRQFSNSRSEMNVSTLELGDSALYLCASSLTGSPDGYTFGSGTRLTVV.

This clone was counted once. DNA for the CDR3: TGTGCCAGCAGCGCAGTGACTAGCGTGGGGAATGAGCAGTTCTTC. Its translation: CASSAVTSVGNEQFF. The V and J genes are TRBV9 and TRBJ2-1; 8 bases agree with TRBD2. The CDR3 extends over 15 amino acids. Germline assignment: CDR1 SGDLS and CDR2 YYNGEE. J lost 7 bases, V lost 3 bases, and 9 bases had no gene match.

The gene calls are TRBV19 and TRBJ1-3; 9 bases align to TRBD1. The CDR3 contains 16 residues. The germline CDR1 and CDR2 sequences are LNHDA and SQIVND (reference sequence). V lost 9 bases and J lost 1; bases outside the gene matches: 10. CDR3 residues: CASLDRGSGSGNTIYF. The CDR3 DNA sequence: TGTGCCAGCCTGGACAGGGGAAGTGGGTCTGGAAACACCATATATTTT.

The genes are TRBV7-3 and TRBJ1-2; D might be TRBD1 (6 bases). Per germline, CDR1 SGHTA and CDR2 FQGTGA. The CDR3 is 13 residues long. V lost 6 bases and J 4 bases, leaving 12 bases between the germline ends. The DNA for the CDR3 is TGTGCCAGCAGTACAGGGCGGCTCTATGGCTACACCTTC. Translation: CASSTGRLYGYTF.

The chain recombines TRBV6-5 with TRBJ1-1, with TRBD1 as a possible D gene (5 bases). Looked up from germline, CDR1 is MNHEY and CDR2 is SVGAGI. V lost 6 bases to trimming and J lost 0 bases, with 11 bases between them. CDR3 length: 14 amino acids. The DNA for the CDR3 is TGTGCCAGCAGCTTTAAGACAGTGAACACTGAAGCTTTCTTT. This sequence encodes CASSFKTVNTEAFF.

This sequence joins TRBV27 and TRBJ2-2; possibly TRBD2 for D (7 bases). Trimming removed 5 bases at V and 3 bases at J, with 19 bases between. The CDR3 has 17 amino acids. CDR1 and CDR2 from the germline V gene are MNHEY and SMNVEV (reference sequence). The DNA of the CDR3 is TGTGCCAGCAGTCCTCGAGGGGGGGGCTCTTACACCGGGGAGCTGTTTTTT. This sequence encodes CASSPRGGGSYTGELFF.

This chain connects TRBV30 to TRBJ1-4; a possible D gene is TRBD1 (6 bases). Trimming took 1 base from V and 7 from J, leaving 10 bases between them. This CDR3 region has 13 residues. Germline values: CDR1 GTSNPN, CDR2 SVGIG (reference sequence). CDR3 bases: TGTGCCTGGAGTGGACAGGTTGGTGAAAAACTGTTTTTT. Its protein product is CAWSGQVGEKLFF.

The CDR3 nucleotides read TGTGCCAGCAGCTCAGGGATGAGCAATTCACCCCTCCACTTT. This encodes CASSSGMSNSPLHF. The chain couples TRBV2 to TRBJ1-6; a possible D gene is TRBD1 (5 bases). The V gene lost 6 bases and the J gene lost 7 bases, with 13 bases spanning the gap. CDR1 is SNHLY and CDR2 is FYNNEI in the germline V gene. The CDR3 covers 14 residues. Filled out from reference TRBV2 and TRBJ1-6, the complete variable domain reads EPEVTQTPSHQVTQMGQEVILRCVPISNHLYFYWYRQILGQKVEFLVSFYNNEISEKSEIFDDQFSVERPDGSNFTLKIRSTKLEDSAMYFCASSSGMSNSPLHFGNGTRLTVT.

The chain is built from TRBV11-2 and TRBJ2-3; the match to TRBD2 covers 12 bases. The V and J ends lost 1 base and 4 bases, in that order; junction bases with no gene match: 6. Looked up from germline, CDR1 is SGHAT and CDR2 is FQNNGV. The CDR3 is made up of 17 amino acids. Written as DNA, the CDR3 is TGTGCCAGCAGCTTAGTAGTGACTAGCGGGAGTTCAGATACGCAGTATTTT. Protein: CASSLVVTSGSSDTQYF.

The chain is built from TRBV10-3 and TRBJ2-7; 9 positions match TRBD1. The CDR3 spans 14 residues. The germline gives CDR1 ENHRY, CDR2 SYGVKD. V shed 5 bases and J 5 bases; nucleotides not matched to a gene: 7. Here the CDR3 DNA reads TGTGCCATCAGTCCTCCCGGGACAGGGAACGAGCAGTACTTC. Amino acid sequence: CAISPPGTGNEQYF.

The chain recombines TRBV18 with TRBJ1-1; 7 bases match TRBD1. The CDR3 has 15 amino acids. CDR1 is KGHSH, CDR2 LQKENI, per germline. V dropped 4 bases and J dropped 2; count of bases not matched to a gene: 7. CDR3 DNA: TGTGCCAGCTCACTCGGAGGGACAGCAAACACTGAAGCTTTCTTT. Translated: CASSLGGTANTEAFF. Based on the CDR3 plus reference TRBV18 and TRBJ1-1, the full variable domain is NAGVMQNPRHLVRRRGQEARLRCSPMKGHSHVYWYRQLPEEGLKFMVYLQKENIIDESGMPKERFSAEFPKEGPSILRIQQVVRGDSAAYFCASSLGGTANTEAFFGQGTRLTVV.

Points on this clone: Since a much larger clone is just one base distant, this may be a read error. This chain uses TRBV3-1 (or the pseudogene TRBV3-2) with TRBJ2-1; TRBD2 matches 7 bases. CDR3 size: 12 residues. With 4 bases clipped from V and 7 bases from J, the junction kept 1 base outside the gene matches. Germline loops: CDR1 LGHDT, CDR2 YNNKEL (reference sequence). CDR3 sequence (DNA): TGTGCCAGCAGCCTCGGGGGGAATGAGCAGTTCTTC. The encoded protein is CASSLGGNEQFF.

V and J are TRBV2 and TRBJ2-7, with D perhaps TRBD2 (5 bases). CDR1 and CDR2 (germline): SNHLY, FYNNEI. This CDR3 has 14 amino acids. Deletions cut 4 bases from V and 2 bases from J, with 12 bases between. CDR3: CASSGAGIAYEQYF. The DNA of the CDR3 is TGTGCCAGCAGTGGCGCGGGTATCGCCTACGAGCAGTACTTC.

The genes are TRBV30 and TRBJ1-2; 7 bases line up with TRBD1. The CDR3 contains 12 residues. The germline gives CDR1 GTSNPN, CDR2 SVGIG (reference sequence). The V gene end was trimmed by 2 bases and the J gene end by 13 bases; junction bases not matched to a gene: 10. CDR3 loop: CAWSRPGTDTTF. In DNA, the CDR3 is TGTGCCTGGAGTCGCCCCGGGACAGATACCACCTTC.

The chain links TRBV11-1 to TRBJ2-5; possibly TRBD1 for D (6 bases). V shed 2 bases and J shed 4 bases, with 11 bases lying between them. The CDR3 runs 14 residues. CDR1 and CDR2 (germline): SGHAT, FQDESV (reference sequence). The chain's CDR3 is CASSLQGGGETQYF. CDR3 bases: TGTGCCAGCAGCTTACAAGGGGGTGGAGAGACCCAGTACTTC.

The CDR3 DNA reads TGTGCCAGCAGTGAGGGGGGGCAGACAGATACGCAGTATTTT. Protein: CASSEGGQTDTQYF. The chain links TRBV6-1 to TRBJ2-3; a possible D gene is TRBD2 (7 bases). The CDR3 runs to 14 residues. The V gene lost 3 bases and the J gene lost 3 bases, with 10 bases spanning the gap. Germline lookup yields CDR1 MNHNS and CDR2 SASEGT.

J is TRBJ1-2 and V is TRBV19, with D possibly matching TRBD1 (5 bases). CDR3 size: 12 residues. The V end was cut by 7 bases, the J end by 6 bases, with 12 bases between. Germline CDR1 is LNHDA and CDR2 is SQIVND (reference sequence). CDR3 coding DNA: TGTGCCAGTACCTTATCAGGGAATGGCTACACCTTC. It specifies CASTLSGNGYTF.

The genes are TRBV5-1 and TRBJ2-6; 8 bases align to TRBD1. The length of the CDR3 is 15 residues. Germline loops: CDR1 SGHRS, CDR2 YFSETQ. V dropped 5 bases and J dropped 0; count of bases not matched to a gene: 1. CDR3 in amino acids: CASSTGGSGANVLTF. CDR3 nucleotide sequence: TGCGCCAGCAGTACAGGGGGCTCTGGGGCCAACGTCCTGACTTTC.

J is TRBJ2-5 and V is TRBV27; D gene uncertain. CDR1 is MNHEY and CDR2 is SMNVEV in the germline V gene (reference sequence). CDR3 length: 11 residues. The V end was cut by 8 bases, the J end by 8 bases, with 12 bases between. CDR3 residues: CASGSQRTQYF. The CDR3 DNA sequence: TGTGCCAGCGGCTCACAGAGAACCCAGTACTTC.